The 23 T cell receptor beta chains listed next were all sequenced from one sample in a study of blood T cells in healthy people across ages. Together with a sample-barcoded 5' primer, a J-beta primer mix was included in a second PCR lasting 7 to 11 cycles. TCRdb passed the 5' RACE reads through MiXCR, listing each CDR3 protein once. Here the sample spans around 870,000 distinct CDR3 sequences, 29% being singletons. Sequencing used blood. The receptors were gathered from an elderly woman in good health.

The CDR3 bases are TGTGCCAGCAGCCAACAGGCCGGGACAGGCCAGGTTGGCTACACCTTC. Its translation: CASSQQAGTGQVGYTF. The chain links TRBV7-9 to TRBJ1-2; the match to TRBD1 covers 8 bases. Germline trimming cut 5 bases from V and 7 bases from J; bases unmatched to any gene: 15. Germline CDR1 is SEHNR and CDR2 is FQNEAQ (reference sequence). This CDR3 has 16 amino acids.

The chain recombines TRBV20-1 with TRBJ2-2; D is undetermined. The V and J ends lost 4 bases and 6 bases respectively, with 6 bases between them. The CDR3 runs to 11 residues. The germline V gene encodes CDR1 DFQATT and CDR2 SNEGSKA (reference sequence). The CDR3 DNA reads TGCAGTGCTATCAGCCCCGGGGAGCTGTTTTTT. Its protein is CSAISPGELFF.

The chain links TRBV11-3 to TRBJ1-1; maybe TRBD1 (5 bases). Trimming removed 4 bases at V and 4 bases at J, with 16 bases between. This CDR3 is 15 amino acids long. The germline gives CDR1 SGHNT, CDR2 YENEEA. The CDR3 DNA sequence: TGTGCCAGCAGCTCCCGTGGGGGGAGTAGCACTGAAGCTTTCTTT. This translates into CASSSRGGSSTEAFF.

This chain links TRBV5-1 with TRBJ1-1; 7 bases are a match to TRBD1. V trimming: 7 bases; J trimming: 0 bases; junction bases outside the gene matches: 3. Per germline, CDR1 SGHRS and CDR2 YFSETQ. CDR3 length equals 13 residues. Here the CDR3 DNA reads TGCGCCAGCGGACAGGAAATGAACACTGAAGCTTTCTTT. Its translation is CASGQEMNTEAFF.

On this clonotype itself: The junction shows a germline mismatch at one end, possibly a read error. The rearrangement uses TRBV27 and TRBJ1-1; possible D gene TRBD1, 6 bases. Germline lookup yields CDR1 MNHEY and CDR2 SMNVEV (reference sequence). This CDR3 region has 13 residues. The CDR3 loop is CTSSQQGRTEAFF. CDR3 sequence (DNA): TGTACCAGCAGTCAACAGGGAAGGACTGAAGCTTTCTTT.

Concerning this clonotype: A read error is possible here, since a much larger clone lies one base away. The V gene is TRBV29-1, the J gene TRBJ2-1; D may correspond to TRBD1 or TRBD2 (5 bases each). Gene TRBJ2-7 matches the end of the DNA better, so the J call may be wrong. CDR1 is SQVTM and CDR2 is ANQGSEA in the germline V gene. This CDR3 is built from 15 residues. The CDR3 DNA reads TGCAGCGTTGTGGTGGGGACCCCCGGGTACAATGAGCAGTACTTC. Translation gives CSVVVGTPGYNEQYF.

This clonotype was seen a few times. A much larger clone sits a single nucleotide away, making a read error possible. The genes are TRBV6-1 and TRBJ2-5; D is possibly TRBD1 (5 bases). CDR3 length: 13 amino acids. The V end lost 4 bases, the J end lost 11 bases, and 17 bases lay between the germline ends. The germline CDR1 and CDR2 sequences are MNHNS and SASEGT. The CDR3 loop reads CASSASRVHEQYF. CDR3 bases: TGTGCCAGCAGTGCGTCCAGGGTTCATGAGCAGTACTTC.

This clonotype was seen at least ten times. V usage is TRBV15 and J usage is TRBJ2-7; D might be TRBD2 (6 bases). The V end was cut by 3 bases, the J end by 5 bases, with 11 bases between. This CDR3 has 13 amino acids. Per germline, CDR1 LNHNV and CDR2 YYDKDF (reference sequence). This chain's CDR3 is CATSRGGKDEQYF. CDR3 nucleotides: TGTGCCACCAGCAGGGGGGGTAAGGACGAGCAGTACTTC.

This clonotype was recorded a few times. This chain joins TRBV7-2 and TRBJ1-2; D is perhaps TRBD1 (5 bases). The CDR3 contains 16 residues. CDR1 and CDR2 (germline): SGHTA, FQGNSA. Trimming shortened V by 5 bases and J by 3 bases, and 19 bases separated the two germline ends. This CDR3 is CASSPAPGLGDYGYTF. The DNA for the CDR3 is TGTGCCAGCAGCCCAGCACCGGGGCTAGGGGACTATGGCTACACCTTC.

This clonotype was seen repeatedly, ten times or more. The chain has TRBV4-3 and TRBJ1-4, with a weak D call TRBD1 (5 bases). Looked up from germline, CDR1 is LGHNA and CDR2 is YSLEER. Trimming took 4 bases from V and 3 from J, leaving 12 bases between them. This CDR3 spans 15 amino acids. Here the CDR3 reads CASSLRQGANEKLFF. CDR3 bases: TGCGCCAGCAGCCTACGACAAGGGGCTAATGAAAAACTGTTTTTT.

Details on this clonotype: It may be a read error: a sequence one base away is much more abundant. CDR3 loop: CAGRGNRVGLNEQFF. The CDR3 DNA reads as TGCGCCGGCAGGGGAAACAGGGTAGGGCTCAATGAGCAGTTCTTC. The chain employs TRBV10-2 and TRBJ2-1, with D possibly being TRBD1 (6 bases). CDR1 is WSHSY and CDR2 is SAAADI in the germline V gene. The CDR3 is 15 amino acids.

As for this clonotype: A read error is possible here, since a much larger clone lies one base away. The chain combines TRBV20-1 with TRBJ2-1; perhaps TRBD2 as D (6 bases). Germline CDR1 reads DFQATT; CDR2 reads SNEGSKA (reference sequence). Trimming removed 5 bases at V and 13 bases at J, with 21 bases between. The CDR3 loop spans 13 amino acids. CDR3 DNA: TGCAGTGCTCGGGACTTAGCCATCGAGACCCAGTTCTTC. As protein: CSARDLAIETQFF.

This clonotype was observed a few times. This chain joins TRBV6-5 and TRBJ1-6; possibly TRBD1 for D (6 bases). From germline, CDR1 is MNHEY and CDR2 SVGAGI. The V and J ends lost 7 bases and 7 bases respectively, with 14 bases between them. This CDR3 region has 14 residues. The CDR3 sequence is CASTSDRRNSPLHF. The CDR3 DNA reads TGTGCCAGCACGAGCGACAGGAGGAATTCACCCCTCCACTTT.

Written as DNA, the CDR3 is TGTGCCAGCAGTGTAGGCCCAGGCAGCAATCAGCCCCAGCATTTT. Its translation: CASSVGPGSNQPQHF. The chain employs TRBV2 and TRBJ1-5; D is uncertain. CDR1 and CDR2 (germline): SNHLY, FYNNEI. CDR3 length equals 15 residues. The V end was cut by 4 bases, the J end by 1 base, with 11 bases between.

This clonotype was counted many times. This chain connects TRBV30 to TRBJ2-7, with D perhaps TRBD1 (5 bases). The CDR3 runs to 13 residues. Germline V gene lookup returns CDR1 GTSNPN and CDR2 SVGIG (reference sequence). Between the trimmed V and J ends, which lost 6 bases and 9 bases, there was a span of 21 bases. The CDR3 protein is CACLPKGAAGQYF. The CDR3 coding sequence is TGTGCCTGTCTCCCGAAAGGGGCGGCTGGGCAGTACTTC.

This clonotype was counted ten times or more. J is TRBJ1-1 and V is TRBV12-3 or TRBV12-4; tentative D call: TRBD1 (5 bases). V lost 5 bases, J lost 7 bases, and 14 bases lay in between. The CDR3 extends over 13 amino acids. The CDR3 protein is CASSPPRVNEAFF. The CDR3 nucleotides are TGTGCCAGCAGTCCCCCCAGGGTGAATGAAGCTTTCTTT.

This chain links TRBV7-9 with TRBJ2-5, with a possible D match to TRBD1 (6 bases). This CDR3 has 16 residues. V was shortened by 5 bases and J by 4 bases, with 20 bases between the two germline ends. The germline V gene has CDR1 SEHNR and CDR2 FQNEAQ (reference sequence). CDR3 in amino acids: CASSPRLTGGGETQYF. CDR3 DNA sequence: TGTGCCAGCAGCCCGCGTCTGACAGGAGGTGGAGAGACCCAGTACTTC. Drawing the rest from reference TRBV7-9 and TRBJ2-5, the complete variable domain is DTGVSQNPRHKITKRGQNVTFRCDPISEHNRLYWYRQTLGQGPEFLTYFQNEAQLEKSRLLSDRFSAERPKGSFSTLEIQRTEQGDSAMYLCASSPRLTGGGETQYFGPGTRLLVL.

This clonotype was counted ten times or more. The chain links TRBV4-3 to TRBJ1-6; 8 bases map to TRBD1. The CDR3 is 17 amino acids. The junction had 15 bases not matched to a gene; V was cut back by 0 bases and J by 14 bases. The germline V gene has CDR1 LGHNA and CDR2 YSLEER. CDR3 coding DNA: TGCGCCAGCAGCCAAGATTGGGGGACAGGCAGGAATTCGGCCCTCCACTTT. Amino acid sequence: CASSQDWGTGRNSALHF.

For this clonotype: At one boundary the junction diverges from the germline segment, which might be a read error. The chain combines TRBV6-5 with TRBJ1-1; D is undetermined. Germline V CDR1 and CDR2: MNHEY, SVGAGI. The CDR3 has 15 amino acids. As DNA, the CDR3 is TGTGCCGGCAGTGCGGACCTCGCGATGAACACTGAAGCTTTCTTT. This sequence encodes CAGSADLAMNTEAFF.

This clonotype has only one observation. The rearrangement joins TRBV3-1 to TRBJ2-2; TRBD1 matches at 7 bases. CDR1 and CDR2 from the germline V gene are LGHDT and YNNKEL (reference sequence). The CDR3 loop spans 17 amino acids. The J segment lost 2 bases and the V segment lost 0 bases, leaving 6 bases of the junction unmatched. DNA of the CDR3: TGTGCCAGCAGCCAAGATCGGGACAGATTAAACACCGGGGAGCTGTTTTTT. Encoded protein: CASSQDRDRLNTGELFF.

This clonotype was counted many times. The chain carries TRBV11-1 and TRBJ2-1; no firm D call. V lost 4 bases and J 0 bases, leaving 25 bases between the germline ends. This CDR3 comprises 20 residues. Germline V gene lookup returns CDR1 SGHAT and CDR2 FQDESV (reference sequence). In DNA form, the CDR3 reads TGTGCCAGCAGCTCCCGGATATCCCCGAGACGGAATAGCTCCTACAATGAGCAGTTCTTC. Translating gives CASSSRISPRRNSSYNEQFF.

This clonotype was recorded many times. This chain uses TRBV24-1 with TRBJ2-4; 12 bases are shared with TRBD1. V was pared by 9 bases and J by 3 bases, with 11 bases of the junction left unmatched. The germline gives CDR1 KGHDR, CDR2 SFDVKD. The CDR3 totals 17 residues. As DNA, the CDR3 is TGTGCCACCTCGGGGGGACAGGGGGCCCGAGGCAAAAACATTCAGTACTTC. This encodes CATSGGQGARGKNIQYF.

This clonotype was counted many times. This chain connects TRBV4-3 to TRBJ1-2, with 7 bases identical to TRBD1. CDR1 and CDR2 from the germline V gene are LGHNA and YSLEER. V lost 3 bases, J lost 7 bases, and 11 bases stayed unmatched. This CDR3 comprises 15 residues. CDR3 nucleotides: TGCGCCAGCAGCCAGGAACGACAGGGCGGAGGTGGCTACACCTTC. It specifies CASSQERQGGGGYTF.